Following are 20 T cell receptor beta chains from one sample sequenced in a study of CD8 T cells in Susac syndrome. Reverse transcription of roughly 0.45 to 1 ug RNA was carried out with random hexamers. TCRdb called the immunoSEQ multiplex PCR reads again in MiXCR, with one record for every CDR3 protein. Of roughly 120,000 distinct CDR3 sequences in the sample, approximately 96% are singletons; the top ten hold roughly 0.091%. The material sequenced was CD4+ T cells from PBMCs. The receptors here all came from a human donor in good health.

The count of this clonotype is one. The chain uses TRBV5-1 and TRBJ2-1; 7 bases fit TRBD2. The germline gives CDR1 SGHRS, CDR2 YFSETQ. The CDR3 loop spans 13 amino acids. V lost 5 bases and J lost 9; bases outside the gene matches: 8. CDR3 DNA: TGCGCCAGCAGACCGCGGGAGCGGTCTGAGCAGTTCTTC. The encoded protein is CASRPRERSEQFF.

This sequence joins TRBV2 and TRBJ2-3; D is unresolved. CDR1 and CDR2 (germline): SNHLY, FYNNEI. Trimming cost V 6 bases and J 1 base, with 8 bases left between them. This CDR3 region has 13 residues. CDR3 amino acids: CASSARGTDTQYF. CDR3 sequence (DNA): TGTGCCAGCAGCGCCCGCGGCACAGATACGCAGTATTTT. The complete variable domain, with remaining parts taken from reference TRBV2 and TRBJ2-3, reads EPEVTQTPSHQVTQMGQEVILRCVPISNHLYFYWYRQILGQKVEFLVSFYNNEISEKSEIFDDQFSVERPDGSNFTLKIRSTKLEDSAMYFCASSARGTDTQYFGPGTRLTVL.

V and J are TRBV6-5 and TRBJ1-1, with 10 bases matching TRBD1. CDR3 size: 14 residues. Germline CDR1 MNHEY, CDR2 SVGAGI. The trim removed 7 bases at V and 4 bases at J, leaving 6 bases unmatched. The CDR3 nucleotides read TGTGCCAGCACCCGGACAGGGGGTCGCACTGAAGCTTTCTTT. Encoded protein: CASTRTGGRTEAFF.

V and J are TRBV12-3 or TRBV12-4 and TRBJ2-5, with D unclear. This CDR3 comprises 14 residues. V lost 1 base and J 3 bases, leaving 9 bases between the germline ends. The CDR3, as DNA: TGTGCCAGCAGTTTAGTTTGGACCAAAGAGACCCAGTACTTC. Residues: CASSLVWTKETQYF.

J is TRBJ2-3 and V is TRBV7-9; D perhaps matches TRBD2 (6 bases). Germline V gene data show CDR1 as SEHNR and CDR2 as FQNEAQ (reference sequence). This CDR3 region has 14 residues. Trimming removed 10 bases at V and 2 bases at J, with 16 bases between. In DNA form, the CDR3 reads TGTGCCACCGGTAGCCCGGGAGCCACAGATACGCAGTATTTT. It codes for CATGSPGATDTQYF.

The V gene is TRBV7-9, the J gene TRBJ1-5; D is possibly TRBD1 (6 bases). CDR3 size: 14 residues. Trimming removed 5 bases at V and 4 bases at J, with 12 bases between. Germline CDR1 SEHNR, CDR2 FQNEAQ (reference sequence). CDR3 DNA: TGTGCCAGCAGCCGAGGACAGCTTAATCAGCCCCAGCATTTT. Translating gives CASSRGQLNQPQHF.

V and J are TRBV27 and TRBJ1-2, with TRBD1 as a possible D gene (6 bases). The CDR3 contains 15 residues. CDR1 and CDR2 from the germline V gene are MNHEY and SMNVEV (reference sequence). With 5 bases removed from V and 4 bases from J, the gap between germline ends came to 17 bases. The DNA for the CDR3 is TGTGCCAGCAGTGTGAACAGGGTCGGGGGCTATGGCTACACCTTC. Amino acids: CASSVNRVGGYGYTF.

The chain recombines TRBV18 with TRBJ2-5; the D gene could be TRBD1 or TRBD2 (5 bases each). This CDR3 has 14 residues. Germline V gives CDR1 KGHSH, CDR2 LQKENI. The V end was cut by 2 bases, the J end by 3 bases, with 10 bases between. CDR3 bases: TGTGCCAGCTCACCAGCAGGGACGGAAGAGACCCAGTACTTC. This encodes CASSPAGTEETQYF.

CDR3 sequence (DNA): TGTGCCAGCAGCCTCCGGGGTGGCGGGAGATCCCATGAGCAGTTCTTC. This sequence encodes CASSLRGGGRSHEQFF. The chain uses TRBV7-9 and TRBJ2-1; 7 bases map to TRBD2. CDR3 length: 16 residues. The V and J ends lost 5 bases and 8 bases, in that order; junction bases with no gene match: 15. Germline CDR1 SEHNR, CDR2 FQNEAQ (reference sequence).

The chain has TRBV7-2 and TRBJ1-5; 7 positions agree with TRBD1. This CDR3 has 17 amino acids. The germline CDR1 and CDR2 sequences are SGHTA and FQGNSA. Germline trimming cut 2 bases from V and 0 bases from J; bases unmatched to any gene: 7. The CDR3 reads CASSLLQGSYSNQPQHF. In DNA, the CDR3 is TGTGCCAGCAGCTTATTACAGGGGTCTTATAGCAATCAGCCCCAGCATTTT.

The J gene is TRBJ2-7, the V gene TRBV20-1; 11 bases map to TRBD2. This CDR3 spans 13 amino acids. With V trimmed by 6 bases and J by 8 bases, 9 bases remained unmatched. Per the germline V gene, CDR1 is DFQATT and CDR2 is SNEGSKA (reference sequence). CDR3 in amino acids: CSANSGRGSQQYF. The DNA of the CDR3 is TGCAGTGCCAATAGCGGGAGGGGAAGCCAGCAGTACTTC.

The CDR3 loop reads CASSSEGPHNEQFF. The CDR3 DNA is TGTGCCAGCAGCTCCGAGGGGCCGCACAATGAGCAGTTCTTC. The V call is TRBV7-9, the J call TRBJ2-1, with D perhaps TRBD1 or TRBD2 (5 bases each). Germline V lookup: CDR1 SEHNR, CDR2 FQNEAQ (reference sequence). The V end lost 4 bases, the J end lost 5 bases, and 12 bases lay between the germline ends. This CDR3 is 14 amino acids long.

This chain uses TRBV7-9 with TRBJ1-2; TRBD1 matches at 7 bases. CDR1 and CDR2 from the germline V gene are SEHNR and FQNEAQ (reference sequence). Losses at the gene ends were 5 bases for V and 3 bases for J; bases not matched to a gene: 6. This CDR3 is 14 amino acids long. The chain's CDR3 is CASSQGVSDYGYTF. DNA of the CDR3: TGTGCCAGCAGCCAGGGGGTTTCGGACTATGGCTACACCTTC.

The chain joins TRBV12-3 or TRBV12-4 to TRBJ2-7, with 7 nucleotides matching TRBD1. CDR3 length equals 13 residues. Trimming removed 4 bases from V and 3 bases from J; junction bases left unmatched: 3. CDR3 amino acids: CASSWDRLYEQYF. The CDR3 DNA follows: TGTGCCAGCAGTTGGGACAGACTCTACGAGCAGTACTTC.

This clonotype has a single count. The rearrangement uses TRBV20-1 and TRBJ1-4; TRBD1 aligns across 9 bases. This CDR3 is 13 amino acids long. Germline CDR1 reads DFQATT; CDR2 reads SNEGSKA (reference sequence). V gave up 5 bases and J gave up 8 bases; unmatched junction bases: 6. CDR3 sequence: CSAFTGGREKLFF. The CDR3 coding sequence is TGCAGTGCTTTTACAGGGGGCAGGGAAAAACTGTTTTTT.

J is TRBJ1-1 and V is TRBV5-4; D gene ambiguous. Germline V gene sequence: CDR1 SGHNT, CDR2 YYREEE (reference sequence). Trimming took 3 bases from V and 2 from J, leaving 11 bases between them. The CDR3 totals 14 residues. CDR3: CASSSLMTNTEAFF. CDR3 nucleotide sequence: TGTGCCAGCAGCTCTTTGATGACCAACACTGAAGCTTTCTTT. The whole variable domain, filled in from reference TRBV5-4 and TRBJ1-1, reads ETGVTQSPTHLIKTRGQQVTLRCSSQSGHNTVSWYQQALGQGPQFIFQYYREEENGRGNFPPRFSGLQFPNYSSELNVNALELDDSALYLCASSSLMTNTEAFFGQGTRLTVV.

The chain couples TRBV6-2 or TRBV6-3 to TRBJ2-1; TRBD2 matches at 7 bases. The CDR3 extends over 17 amino acids. The germline V gene has CDR1 MNHEY and CDR2 SVGEGT. V lost 4 bases and J lost 0; bases outside the gene matches: 9. CDR3 protein: CASSFLLAASSYNEQFF. CDR3 coding DNA: TGTGCCAGCAGTTTCCTGCTAGCGGCAAGCTCCTACAATGAGCAGTTCTTC.

The chain links TRBV6-5 to TRBJ2-1; tentatively, D is TRBD2 (5 bases). CDR1 and CDR2 from the germline V gene are MNHEY and SVGAGI. V lost 2 bases and J 0 bases, leaving 14 bases between the germline ends. CDR3 size: 17 residues. The CDR3 is CASSYRTRGSSYNEQFF. The CDR3 DNA is TGTGCCAGCAGTTACAGGACCCGTGGGAGCTCCTACAATGAGCAGTTCTTC.

The chain couples TRBV6-6 to TRBJ2-2; D call uncertain. Between the trimmed V and J ends, which lost 2 bases and 1 base, there was a span of 5 bases. Per the germline V gene, CDR1 is MNHNY and CDR2 is SVGAGI (reference sequence). The CDR3 runs 14 residues. Written as DNA, the CDR3 is TGTGCCAGCAGTTACGGAGAGAACACCGGGGAGCTGTTTTTT. Protein product: CASSYGENTGELFF.

The chain joins TRBV15 to TRBJ1-4, with 8 bases lining up with TRBD1. Looked up from germline, CDR1 is LNHNV and CDR2 is YYDKDF (reference sequence). The CDR3 has 17 residues. The ends lost 1 base at V and 8 bases at J; junction bases unmatched: 12. CDR3 sequence: CATSRARTGTIGEKLFF. In DNA, the CDR3 is TGTGCCACCAGCAGAGCCCGGACAGGGACAATCGGGGAAAAACTGTTTTTT.